This is a list of T cell receptor beta chains from one sample in a study of blood T cells in healthy people across ages. A single record per CDR3 protein comes from TCRdb applying MiXCR to the 5' RACE reads. The data show about 1.8 million distinct CDR3 sequences, with around 48% seen just once and approximately 2.1% held by the top ten. Sample: blood. The receptor set was obtained from a woman between 40 and 55 years old in good health. CDR3s include the opening cysteine and the closing phenylalanine or tryptophan. D genes are given only for firm matches. Rows may omit the clone size; those that give it use once, few, many or a size class.

abundance | j_gene | v_gene | d_gene | CDR3aa | CDR3nt
- | TRBJ2-3 | TRBV9 | TRBD2 | CASSPRLAGRADTQYF | TGTGCCAGCAGCCCCCGACTAGCGGGGCGGGCAGATACGCAGTATTTT
- | TRBJ1-2 | TRBV20-1 | TRBD1 | CSARDLQGPLNYGYTF | TGCAGTGCTCGAGATCTACAGGGGCCGTTAAACTATGGCTACACCTTC
few | TRBJ2-1 | TRBV9 | - | CASSGNRYKDNEQFF | TGTGCCAGCAGCGGAAACAGATACAAGGACAATGAGCAGTTCTTC
- | TRBJ2-1 | TRBV11-2 | - | CTSSVETRASEQFF | TGTACCAGCAGCGTAGAAACCAGGGCAAGTGAGCAGTTCTTC
few | TRBJ2-7 | TRBV7-2 | TRBD2 | CASSLGRGGGGSYEQYF | TGTGCCAGCAGCTTAGGTCGGGGCGGGGGAGGGTCCTACGAGCAGTACTTC
- | TRBJ1-2 | TRBV9 | - | CASSGGRDTAYTF | TGTGCCAGCAGCGGAGGGAGGGACACCGCCTACACCTTC
few | TRBJ2-3 | TRBV29-1 | TRBD2 | CSAQGTAGGTTDTQYF | TGCAGCGCCCAGGGGACAGCGGGGGGGACTACAGATACGCAGTATTTT
- | TRBJ2-4 | TRBV20-1 | TRBD1 | CSARGGTGGRGNIQYF | TGCAGTGCTAGAGGAGGGACAGGGGGGAGGGGAAACATTCAGTACTTC
once | TRBJ1-6 | TRBV6-5 | - | CASSYGGRYNSPLHF | TGTGCCAGCAGTTACGGAGGGCGATATAATTCACCCCTCCACTTT
- | TRBJ2-1 | TRBV19 | TRBD2 | CASRESGGNNNEQFF | TGTGCCAGTAGAGAAAGCGGGGGGAACAACAATGAGCAGTTCTTC
- | TRBJ2-5 | TRBV5-4 | - | CASSLGGPLQETQYF | TGTGCCAGCAGCTTGGGGGGACCGCTACAAGAGACCCAGTACTTC
few | TRBJ2-5 | TRBV7-2 | - | CASTRRVGVVETQYF | TGTGCCAGCACCCGCAGGGTTGGCGTTGTGGAGACCCAGTACTTC
- | TRBJ1-2 | TRBV6-1 | TRBD1 | CASSLSRDRVINYGYTF | TGTGCCAGCAGTCTAAGCCGGGACAGGGTAATTAACTATGGCTACACCTTC
- | TRBJ1-5 | TRBV20-1 | - | CSAREYTDLQPQHF | TGCAGTGCTAGGGAATACACGGACTTACAGCCCCAGCATTTT
- | TRBJ2-5 | TRBV7-2 | - | CASSHRPTGTSYNEQYF | TGTGCCAGCAGCCACAGACCGACAGGAACCTCCTACAATGAGCAGTACTTC
few | TRBJ2-5 | TRBV12-3/TRBV12-4 | - | CASSRSASQETQYF | TGTGCCAGCAGTCGTTCAGCCTCGCAAGAGACCCAGTACTTC
- | TRBJ2-5 | TRBV13 | TRBD2 | CASSRRGLEETQYF | TGTGCCAGCAGCCGGCGGGGGTTAGAAGAGACCCAGTACTTC
- | TRBJ2-3 | TRBV4-3 | TRBD1 | CASSQDPQGRYTDTQYF | TGCGCCAGCAGCCAAGACCCACAGGGGCGATACACAGATACGCAGTATTTT
few | TRBJ1-2 | TRBV20-1 | - | CSAGPGPSYGYTF | TGCAGTGCGGGGCCGGGCCCCTCCTATGGCTACACCTTC
- | TRBJ2-3 | TRBV4-2 | - | CASSQDLVGTQYF | TGTGCCAGCAGCCAAGATCTGGTGGGTACGCAGTATTTT
many | TRBJ2-7 | TRBV28 | - | CASSQPYEQYF | TGTGCCAGCAGTCAGCCCTACGAGCAGTACTTC
- | TRBJ2-6 | TRBV24-1 | - | CATSATGPSGANVLTF | TGTGCCACCAGTGCTACAGGCCCCTCTGGGGCCAACGTCCTGACTTTC
- | TRBJ2-3 | TRBV24-1 | TRBD1 | CATSDPTDRGTDTQYF | TGTGCCACCAGTGATCCGACGGACAGGGGCACAGATACGCAGTATTTT
- | TRBJ2-7 | TRBV27 | TRBD2 | CASTHWGSSGGYEQYF | TGTGCCAGCACCCATTGGGGGTCTAGCGGGGGTTACGAGCAGTACTTC
few | TRBJ2-1 | TRBV4-3 | - | CASSQDHSRQGYYNEQFF | TGCGCCAGCAGCCAAGATCATTCTAGGCAGGGCTACTACAATGAGCAGTTCTTC
- | TRBJ2-7 | TRBV7-9 | - | CASSLGDTPVREQYF | TGTGCCAGCAGCCTTGGGGACACACCCGTCCGAGAGCAGTACTTC
once | TRBJ1-2 | TRBV6-6 | - | CASSYSSGSYGYTF | TGTGCCAGCAGTTACTCGTCCGGGAGCTATGGCTACACCTTC
- | TRBJ1-1 | TRBV27 | TRBD1 | CASGTTGSTEAFF | TGTGCCAGCGGTACGACAGGGAGCACTGAAGCTTTCTTT
few | TRBJ2-5 | TRBV20-1 | - | CSARRGVKYQETQYF | TGCAGTGCTAGAAGGGGGGTCAAGTACCAAGAGACCCAGTACTTC
- | TRBJ2-6 | TRBV29-1 | - | CSVEDIGANVLTF | TGCAGCGTTGAAGACATAGGGGCCAACGTCCTGACTTTC
- | TRBJ2-5 | TRBV6-6 | TRBD1 | CASSYANSGQGYETQYF | TGTGCCAGCAGTTACGCGAATTCGGGACAGGGCTACGAGACCCAGTACTTC